Below, 31 T cell receptor beta chains from the same sample are listed, as sequenced in a study of CD8 T cells in Susac syndrome. With random hexamers, reverse transcription was performed on roughly 0.45 to 1 ug of RNA. TCRdb re-derived calls from the immunoSEQ multiplex PCR reads in MiXCR, one entry per CDR3 protein. Of some 260,000 distinct CDR3 sequences listed, approximately 81% are singletons. Sequencing was performed on CD8+ T cells from PBMCs. The receptors derive from a human donor with multiple sclerosis.

This rearrangement joins TRBV6-2 or TRBV6-3 to TRBJ2-3; D not certain. V dropped 6 bases and J dropped 0 bases, with 16 bases sitting between them. This CDR3 is 16 amino acids long. Germline CDR1 reads MNHEY; CDR2 reads SVGEGT. CDR3 sequence reads: CASSFEKRSSTDTQYF. CDR3 DNA: TGTGCCAGCAGCTTCGAGAAGAGGAGTAGCACAGATACGCAGTATTTT.

V is TRBV9 and J is TRBJ2-3; 10 positions agree with TRBD2. V lost 3 bases, J lost 4 bases, and 5 bases stayed unmatched. Germline CDR1 reads SGDLS; CDR2 reads YYNGEE. The CDR3 loop spans 15 amino acids. The chain's CDR3 is CASSASGRLADTQYF. CDR3 coding DNA: TGTGCCAGCAGCGCTAGCGGGAGACTCGCAGATACGCAGTATTTT.

This chain uses TRBV27 with TRBJ2-5; D is uncertain. Germline CDR1 MNHEY, CDR2 SMNVEV (reference sequence). This CDR3 has 8 residues. V lost 11 bases and J lost 5, with 3 bases in between. The CDR3 protein is CASETQYF. The DNA of the CDR3 is TGTGCCTCCGAGACCCAGTACTTC.

DNA of the CDR3: TGCAGTGCTAGACAACCCGGTCTAGCGGGAGGGAGGGCCGGGGAGCTGTTTTTT. Its translation: CSARQPGLAGGRAGELFF. The rearrangement joins TRBV20-1 to TRBJ2-2, with 12 bases aligning to TRBD2. V trimming: 2 bases; J trimming: 6 bases; junction bases outside the gene matches: 13. The CDR3 sequence is 18 residues long. Looked up from germline, CDR1 is DFQATT and CDR2 is SNEGSKA (reference sequence).

This chain joins TRBV11-1 and TRBJ2-6, with D tentatively TRBD1 (5 bases). The ends were cut back, 3 bases at V and 2 bases at J, with 23 bases in the middle. This CDR3 contains 20 residues. Germline V CDR1 and CDR2: SGHAT, FQDESV (reference sequence). The CDR3 region is CASSFFSRIVDSPGANVLTF. CDR3 in DNA: TGTGCCAGCAGCTTTTTTTCGCGTATCGTCGACAGCCCTGGGGCCAACGTCCTGACTTTC.

The chain couples TRBV12-5 to TRBJ2-1; D is perhaps TRBD2 (6 bases). Germline V gives CDR1 LGHNT, CDR2 FRNRAP. CDR3 size: 15 residues. V lost 7 bases to trimming and J lost 3 bases, with 16 bases between them. Here the CDR3 reads CASAYRDGSYNEQFF. The CDR3 region has the DNA TGTGCTAGTGCCTATCGGGACGGGAGCTACAATGAGCAGTTCTTC. Using reference TRBV12-5 and TRBJ2-1 for the parts outside the CDR3, the full variable domain is DARVTQTPRHKVTEMGQEVTMRCQPILGHNTVFWYRQTMMQGLELLAYFRNRAPLDDSGMPKDRFSAEMPDATLATLKIQPSEPRDSAVYFCASAYRDGSYNEQFFGPGTRLTVL.

A few counts support this clonotype. The chain carries TRBV4-1 and TRBJ1-5; D may be TRBD1 (6 bases). V gave up 4 bases and J gave up 5 bases, with 12 bases separating them. Germline V CDR1 and CDR2: MGHRA, YSYEKL. CDR3 length: 14 amino acids. The CDR3 reads CASSRTASDQPQHF. In DNA, the CDR3 is TGCGCCAGCAGCCGGACAGCGAGCGATCAGCCCCAGCATTTT.

The V gene is TRBV10-3, the J gene TRBJ1-1, with D uncertain. This CDR3 comprises 11 residues. Trimming left V 8 bases short and J 1 base short, with 5 bases between. The germline V gene encodes CDR1 ENHRY and CDR2 SYGVKD. For the CDR3, the DNA is TGTGCCATCGGCGAGAACACTGAAGCTTTCTTT. Translated, it gives CAIGENTEAFF.

J is TRBJ2-1 and V is TRBV23-1, with D possibly being TRBD2 (6 bases). TRBV23-1 is identified as an open reading frame with a role that is uncertain. V gave up 1 base and J gave up 5 bases, with 12 bases separating them. CDR3 length: 15 residues. CDR3 sequence: CASSQLRGPNNEQFF. CDR3 bases: TGCGCCAGCAGTCAATTGCGGGGACCAAACAATGAGCAGTTCTTC.

The chain recombines TRBV27 with TRBJ2-1; D unclear. The ends were cut back, 2 bases at V and 6 bases at J, with 14 bases in the middle. Per germline, CDR1 MNHEY and CDR2 SMNVEV (reference sequence). The CDR3 is 15 amino acids. DNA of the CDR3: TGTGCCAGCAGTTTAACGGTCGGGTGGCCCAATGAGCAGTTCTTC. This encodes CASSLTVGWPNEQFF.

The J gene is TRBJ2-1, the V gene TRBV7-2, with D perhaps TRBD2 (6 bases). Germline loops: CDR1 SGHTA, CDR2 FQGNSA. The ends were cut back, 1 base at V and 4 bases at J, with 17 bases in the middle. This CDR3 is built from 17 residues. The CDR3 region has the DNA TGTGCCAGCAGCTTAGGATGGGAGACTAGATGGTACAATGAGCAGTTCTTC. This codes for CASSLGWETRWYNEQFF.

Only a few counts were recorded for this clonotype. The chain recombines TRBV6-5 with TRBJ2-7; unclear D gene. This CDR3 has 10 residues. The germline V gene encodes CDR1 MNHEY and CDR2 SVGAGI. The V and J ends lost 8 bases and 2 bases respectively, with 4 bases between them. This chain's CDR3 is CASGTYEQYF. The CDR3 DNA is TGTGCCAGCGGGACCTACGAGCAGTACTTC.

The rearrangement joins TRBV12-3 or TRBV12-4 to TRBJ1-2; TRBD1 might be the D (6 bases). V was trimmed by 6 bases and J by 2 bases, leaving 10 bases between them. The CDR3 length is 13 residues. CDR3 sequence (DNA): TGTGCCAGCAGGGGACAAGAAAACTATGGCTACACCTTC. Its translation is CASRGQENYGYTF.

The genes are TRBV12-3 or TRBV12-4 and TRBJ2-1; weak D call: TRBD2 (5 bases). The CDR3 is made up of 15 amino acids. V lost 6 bases and J 5 bases, leaving 17 bases between the germline ends. CDR3 region: CASRGVWATDNEQFF. In nucleotides, the CDR3 is TGTGCCAGCAGGGGAGTTTGGGCAACTGACAATGAGCAGTTCTTC.

As regards this clonotype: This CDR3 is missing its conserved last phenylalanine or tryptophan, likely due to a read error. V usage is TRBV6-6 and J usage is TRBJ1-1; the D gene is possibly TRBD1 (5 bases). The CDR3 has 15 amino acids. Germline CDR1 is MNHNY and CDR2 is SVGAGI (reference sequence). Trimming took off 5 bases at V and 3 bases at J, with 16 bases between the two ends. The chain's CDR3 is CASSTGYGEDTEAFI. The CDR3 coding sequence is TGTGCCAGCAGTACAGGATATGGTGAGGACACTGAAGCTTTCATT.

The gene calls are TRBV6-2 or TRBV6-3 and TRBJ2-7; no firm D call. The germline V gene encodes CDR1 MNHEY and CDR2 SVGEGT. The CDR3 totals 16 residues. V lost 4 bases and J lost 1, with 17 bases in between. The CDR3 region is CASSFPFGPTSYEQYF. CDR3 sequence (DNA): TGTGCCAGCAGTTTCCCCTTTGGACCCACGTCCTACGAGCAGTACTTC.

This rearrangement joins TRBV4-1 to TRBJ2-1, with 9 bases that match TRBD2. There are 13 residues in the CDR3. The V segment lost 1 base and the J segment 8 bases; nucleotides outside the gene matches: 0. Germline V gives CDR1 MGHRA, CDR2 YSYEKL. This chain's CDR3 is CASSQVAGDEQFF. The CDR3 nucleotides are TGCGCCAGCAGCCAAGTAGCGGGAGATGAGCAGTTCTTC.

The chain couples TRBV18 to TRBJ2-7; 8 nucleotides agree with TRBD1. Germline lookup yields CDR1 KGHSH and CDR2 LQKENI. The CDR3 is made up of 16 amino acids. The ends lost 1 base at V and 3 bases at J; junction bases unmatched: 8. The CDR3 nucleotides are TGTGCCAGCTCACCACGGATGGACAGGGCGGTCTACGAGCAGTACTTC. Translating gives CASSPRMDRAVYEQYF.

The genes are TRBV19 and TRBJ1-3; no firm D call. Germline CDR1 is LNHDA and CDR2 is SQIVND (reference sequence). V was clipped by 7 bases and J by 3 bases, with 4 bases between them. This CDR3 is 11 amino acids long. In nucleotides, the CDR3 is TGTGCCAGTAATGATGGAAACACCATATATTTT. Its protein product is CASNDGNTIYF. The full variable domain, rest sourced from reference TRBV19 and TRBJ1-3, is DGGITQSPKYLFRKEGQNVTLSCEQNLNHDAMYWYRQDPGQGLRLIYYSQIVNDFQKGDIAEGYSVSREKKESFPLTVTSAQKNPTAFYLCASNDGNTIYFGEGSWLTVV.

This clonotype has a handful of counts. V is TRBV6-2 or TRBV6-3 and J is TRBJ2-5, with TRBD2 identical over 10 bases. The germline CDR1 and CDR2 sequences are MNHEY and SVGEGT. The CDR3 runs to 16 residues. V lost 2 bases and J lost 2; bases outside the gene matches: 5. The CDR3, as DNA: TGTGCCAGCAGTTACCCGAGCGGGAGGGCACAAGAGACCCAGTACTTC. Protein sequence: CASSYPSGRAQETQYF.

This chain uses TRBV19 with TRBJ1-5, with 11 bases aligning to TRBD1. The CDR3 contains 15 residues. Germline CDR1 LNHDA, CDR2 SQIVND (reference sequence). J lost 5 bases, V lost 6 bases, and 6 bases had no gene match. CDR3 amino acids: CASRWTGGDYQPQHF. For the CDR3, the DNA is TGTGCCAGTAGGTGGACAGGGGGCGACTATCAGCCCCAGCATTTT.

The chain couples TRBV12-3 or TRBV12-4 to TRBJ1-2, with 8 bases that match TRBD1. The CDR3 length is 14 residues. J was trimmed by 3 bases and V by 6 bases; bases with no gene match: 6. The CDR3 reads CASSPGTGDYGYTF. As DNA, the CDR3 is TGTGCCAGCAGCCCCGGGACAGGAGACTATGGCTACACCTTC.

The V and J genes are TRBV28 and TRBJ2-5; D tentatively fits TRBD1 or TRBD2 (5 bases each). The CDR3 has 15 amino acids. Germline V CDR1 and CDR2: MDHEN, SYDVKM. V shed 6 bases and J shed 1 base, with 15 bases lying between them. In DNA, the CDR3 is TGTGCCAGCAGAAATTATGCAGGGAGCCAAGAGACCCAGTACTTC. Translating it yields CASRNYAGSQETQYF. The full variable domain, rest sourced from reference TRBV28 and TRBJ2-5, is DVKVTQSSRYLVKRTGEKVFLECVQDMDHENMFWYRQDPGLGLRLIYFSYDVKMKEKGDIPEGYSVSREKKERFSLILESASTNQTSMYLCASRNYAGSQETQYFGPGTRLLVL.

The chain employs TRBV7-9 and TRBJ2-1, with D possibly being TRBD2 (6 bases). Germline CDR1 reads SEHNR; CDR2 reads FQNEAQ (reference sequence). With 0 bases removed from V and 8 bases from J, the gap between germline ends came to 11 bases. CDR3 size: 14 residues. Here the CDR3 reads CASSLASTGDEQFF. Here the CDR3 DNA reads TGTGCCAGCAGCTTAGCGTCGACGGGGGATGAGCAGTTCTTC.

Comments on this clonotype: Germline and junction disagree at one end, which may indicate a read error. V gene TRBV24-1 combines with J gene TRBJ2-2; the match to TRBD1 covers 7 bases. The germline gives CDR1 KGHDR, CDR2 SFDVKD. The CDR3 is made up of 13 amino acids. CDR3 sequence: CAARQGRTGELFF. The CDR3 region has the DNA TGTGCCGCCAGACAGGGCAGAACCGGGGAGCTGTTTTTT.

The chain joins TRBV4-1 to TRBJ2-3; perhaps TRBD1 as D (5 bases). V lost 2 bases to trimming and J lost 2 bases, with 11 bases between them. Germline CDR1 is MGHRA and CDR2 is YSYEKL. The CDR3 is 15 residues long. In DNA, the CDR3 is TGCGCCAGCAGCCAACAACAGGATTCCACAGATACGCAGTATTTT. It specifies CASSQQQDSTDTQYF.

This clonotype has just one count. The V gene is TRBV27, the J gene TRBJ2-7; 11 positions agree with TRBD2. This CDR3 spans 15 amino acids. Germline trimming cut 5 bases from V and 4 bases from J; bases unmatched to any gene: 7. CDR1 and CDR2 (germline): MNHEY, SMNVEV (reference sequence). CDR3 amino acids: CASSPLAGDEYEQYF. CDR3 in DNA: TGTGCCAGCAGTCCACTAGCGGGAGATGAGTACGAGCAGTACTTC.

The V call is TRBV12-3 or TRBV12-4, the J call TRBJ2-7; D may be TRBD2 (6 bases). Trimming removed 5 bases from V and 2 bases from J, with 10 bases in between. CDR3 length: 13 residues. CDR3 coding DNA: TGTGCCAGCAGTGCGGGGTCCGCCTACGAGCAGTACTTC. It is translated as CASSAGSAYEQYF.

This chain joins TRBV14 and TRBJ1-1; TRBD1 matches at 7 bases. The V and J ends lost 5 bases and 0 bases, in that order; junction bases with no gene match: 12. Germline loops: CDR1 SGHDN, CDR2 FVKESK. The CDR3 spans 17 residues. CDR3 coding DNA: TGTGCCAGCAGCACTCTTCAGGGGGTTTTCTTGAACACTGAAGCTTTCTTT. Its protein product is CASSTLQGVFLNTEAFF.

This clonotype appeared once. The chain combines TRBV12-3 or TRBV12-4 with TRBJ1-3, with a tentative D call TRBD1 (6 bases). This CDR3 spans 18 amino acids. The V gene lost 5 bases and the J gene lost 2 bases, with 22 bases spanning the gap. The CDR3 nucleotides read TGTGCCAGCAGTGGAACGGTGTTGGGGGCCCGGCCTGGAAACACCATATATTTT. Translating it yields CASSGTVLGARPGNTIYF.

The V gene is TRBV11-2, the J gene TRBJ2-3, with D uncertain. The V end lost 5 bases, the J end lost 2 bases, and 8 bases lay between the germline ends. Germline CDR1 SGHAT, CDR2 FQNNGV. This CDR3 has 13 residues. The CDR3 loop is CASSPRYTDTQYF. The CDR3 DNA sequence: TGTGCCAGCAGCCCCCGTTACACAGATACGCAGTATTTT.